This T cell receptor (beta chain) derives from a study of human T cells and chemical hapten exposure. Individual cDNA molecules in this library carried unique molecular identifiers. TCRdb re-called the RACE reads through MiXCR, storing one row per CDR3 protein. This table holds about 100,000 distinct CDR3 sequences, about an eighth found once. The sample holds many counts of this clonotype. Time point defined: patch test 2, 6 weeks after DPC sensitization. The treatment is: therapeutic diphenylcyclopropenone sensitization with weekly scalp DPC. The CDR3 is 14 residues long. CDR1 LGHNA and CDR2 YSLEER come from the germline V gene. V was trimmed by 2 bases and J by 2 bases, leaving 9 bases between them.

The sequenced sample was whole blood, obtained in connection with sensitization to the hapten diphenylcyclopropenone (DPC). The sequence was collected from a woman between 40 and 50 years old with alopecia areata. Some clones in this sample may be carry-over from other donors' samples. This chain links TRBV4-3 with TRBJ1-2; D is uncertain. The CDR3 is CASSQSRVNYGYTF. As DNA, the CDR3 is TGCGCCAGCAGCCAATCGCGTGTAAACTATGGCTACACCTTC.